Listed here are 4 T cell receptor beta chains from one sample, sequenced in a study of blood T cell repertoires in COVID-19. The assay was immunoSEQ multiplex PCR, and TCRdb's table has in-frame clones only and misses some. Among some 350,000 clones listed, 85% to 90% were seen once. Sequencing used peripheral blood. These TCRs come from a man between 18 and 29 years old with active or convalescent COVID-19.

This sequence joins TRBV6-5 and TRBJ2-5; maybe TRBD2 (6 bases). Germline assignment: CDR1 MNHEY and CDR2 SVGAGI. Trimming shortened V by 8 bases and J by 5 bases, and 18 bases separated the two germline ends. The CDR3 loop spans 14 amino acids. The CDR3 DNA reads TGTGCCAGCTCCCTCAGCAGGAGGGCTGAGACCCAGTACTTC. This gives the protein CASSLSRRAETQYF.

The chain links TRBV28 to TRBJ1-2; D gene ambiguous. CDR3 length: 14 residues. Deletions cut 3 bases from V and 1 base from J, with 9 bases between. The germline CDR1 and CDR2 sequences are MDHEN and SYDVKM. The DNA of the CDR3 is TGTGCCAGCAGTTTTAGCGGCAGTAACTATGGCTACACCTTC. Translating gives CASSFSGSNYGYTF.

This clone occurred once. The J gene is TRBJ2-3, the V gene TRBV9; the D gene is possibly TRBD1 (5 bases). The germline V gene has CDR1 SGDLS and CDR2 YYNGEE. The CDR3 contains 17 residues. V shed 0 bases and J shed 6 bases, with 20 bases lying between them. The CDR3 nucleotides are TGTGCCAGCAGCGTAGCGTCAAGCGCAGGGTTGTCGGATACGCAGTATTTT. Protein product: CASSVASSAGLSDTQYF.

CDR3 in amino acids: CASSLGTGVFF. CDR3 DNA sequence: TGTGCCAGCAGTTTAGGGACAGGGGTGTTCTTC. The chain recombines TRBV12-3 or TRBV12-4 with TRBJ2-1; TRBD1 matches 9 bases. The CDR3 has 11 amino acids. Unmatched junction bases numbered 1, after V lost 1 base and J lost 15 bases.